These 27 T cell receptor beta chains were sequenced from one sample in a study of T cells in Graves' hyperthyroidism and ophthalmopathy. Template material for amplifying TCR beta CDR3 regions consisted of RNA transcripts. HTBI primers were used for first-round RT-PCR of the TCR CDR3. TCRdb ran MiXCR on the multiplex PCR reads and lists one entry per CDR3 protein. The sample holds approximately 400,000 distinct CDR3 sequences, around 13% seen once. The sequencing input was blood. All receptors derive from a woman aged 60-70 years with Graves' hyperthyroidism.

This clonotype was found a few times. This chain joins TRBV6-1 and TRBJ2-2; 8 bases are a match to TRBD2. The CDR3 has 15 amino acids. Germline CDR1 MNHNS, CDR2 SASEGT. The ends lost 5 bases at V and 6 bases at J; junction bases unmatched: 8. Here the CDR3 DNA reads TGTGCCAGCAGTTCCCGGGAGGGCCGGGCCGGGGAGCTGTTTTTT. This sequence encodes CASSSREGRAGELFF.

This clonotype appeared many times. The CDR3 region has the DNA TGTGCCATCAGTACGGACTCCTACAATGAGCAGTTCTTC. This codes for CAISTDSYNEQFF. This chain joins TRBV10-3 and TRBJ2-1; no definite D call. V lost 5 bases and J 0 bases, leaving 5 bases between the germline ends. The CDR3 runs to 13 residues. CDR1 and CDR2 (germline): ENHRY, SYGVKD.

J is TRBJ2-7 and V is TRBV7-8; 8 bases fit TRBD1. The CDR3 runs 15 residues. Trimming removed 6 bases from V and 2 bases from J; junction bases left unmatched: 9. Germline V gene lookup returns CDR1 SGHVS and CDR2 FQNEAQ. CDR3 in amino acids: CASRPGTGQTYEQYF. CDR3 nucleotides: TGTGCCAGCAGACCAGGGACAGGCCAAACCTACGAGCAGTACTTC.

In its sample, this clonotype was seen many times. The chain has TRBV4-2 and TRBJ2-7, with 12 bases that match TRBD2. Per germline, CDR1 LGHNA and CDR2 YNFKEQ. This CDR3 comprises 15 residues. V shed 1 base, J shed 2 bases, and the junction held 0 bases outside the gene matches. The CDR3 DNA reads as TGTGCCAGCAGCCAAGGGACTAGCGGGACCTACGAGCAGTACTTC. This encodes CASSQGTSGTYEQYF.

This clonotype was seen ten or more times. The chain is built from TRBV7-3 and TRBJ1-1, with 12 positions matching TRBD1. Per the germline V gene, CDR1 is SGHTA and CDR2 is FQGTGA. Trimming took 4 bases from V and 7 from J; bases not matched to a gene: 4. This CDR3 has 14 amino acids. CDR3: CASSSGQGAGEAFF. As DNA, the CDR3 is TGTGCCAGCAGCTCGGGACAGGGGGCAGGTGAAGCTTTCTTT.

The CDR3 loop is CASITSGPNTGELFF. The CDR3 DNA sequence: TGTGCCAGTATCACGTCGGGGCCAAACACCGGGGAGCTGTTTTTT. The V call is TRBV19, the J call TRBJ2-2, with D perhaps given as TRBD1 or TRBD2 (5 bases each). V dropped 7 bases and J dropped 2 bases, with 14 bases sitting between them. Germline V gene lookup returns CDR1 LNHDA and CDR2 SQIVND (reference sequence). The CDR3 covers 15 residues.

This clonotype has a count of ten or more. The rearrangement uses TRBV11-2 and TRBJ1-1, with D perhaps matching TRBD1 (6 bases). The CDR3 sequence is 16 residues long. V gave up 5 bases and J gave up 0 bases, with 16 bases separating them. The germline gives CDR1 SGHAT, CDR2 FQNNGV. CDR3 in amino acids: CASSPRGRGMNTEAFF. The CDR3 DNA is TGTGCCAGCAGCCCCCGCGGGAGGGGGATGAACACTGAAGCTTTCTTT.

This clonotype was counted at least ten times. The rearrangement uses TRBV29-1 and TRBJ2-5, with 7 bases fitting TRBD2. CDR3 size: 14 residues. Trimming took 4 bases from V and 3 from J; bases not matched to a gene: 8. Germline-derived CDR1 and CDR2 are SQVTM and ANQGSEA. The CDR3 DNA reads as TGCAGCGTTGTTAGTACTAGCGCCGAAGAGACCCAGTACTTC. It translates to CSVVSTSAEETQYF.

This clonotype was observed a handful of times. The rearrangement joins TRBV20-1 to TRBJ2-5, with D maybe TRBD2 (6 bases). Trimming cost V 3 bases and J 5 bases, with 10 bases left between them. Germline CDR1 is DFQATT and CDR2 is SNEGSKA (reference sequence). This CDR3 is 12 amino acids long. In DNA, the CDR3 is TGCAGTGCTAGGCGGGGTTTGGAGACCCAGTACTTC. This sequence encodes CSARRGLETQYF.

This clonotype was counted many times. The rearrangement links TRBV10-3 to TRBJ2-7; perhaps TRBD1 as D (6 bases). Trimming took 7 bases from V and 1 from J, leaving 11 bases between them. The CDR3 totals 13 residues. Germline CDR1 reads ENHRY; CDR2 reads SYGVKD. CDR3 bases: TGTGCCATCACCAATGACAGGTCCTACGAGCAGTACTTC. Protein: CAITNDRSYEQYF.

This clonotype has ten or more counts. J is TRBJ1-1 and V is TRBV12-3 or TRBV12-4; TRBD1 might be the D (6 bases). The CDR3 is 13 amino acids. Deletions cut 3 bases from V and 4 bases from J, with 9 bases between. The CDR3: CASSFTGATEAFF. CDR3 nucleotide sequence: TGTGCCAGCAGTTTCACGGGGGCCACTGAAGCTTTCTTT.

In its sample, this clonotype was seen many times. The CDR3 loop is CASSVGTGPTDTQYF. The CDR3 nucleotides read TGTGCCAGCAGCGTAGGGACAGGACCCACAGATACGCAGTATTTT. The rearrangement joins TRBV9 to TRBJ2-3; 7 bases map to TRBD1. This CDR3 spans 15 amino acids. J gave up 2 bases and V 0 bases, and 3 bases lay outside the gene matches. Germline V lookup: CDR1 SGDLS, CDR2 YYNGEE.

This clonotype showed up many times. The J gene is TRBJ2-3, the V gene TRBV20-1; the D gene is possibly TRBD2 (5 bases). The ends were cut back, 1 base at V and 11 bases at J, with 10 bases in the middle. CDR1 DFQATT and CDR2 SNEGSKA come from the germline V gene (reference sequence). The CDR3 runs to 11 residues. CDR3 amino acids: CSARVRVGQYF. CDR3 DNA: TGCAGTGCTAGAGTGCGGGTTGGGCAGTATTTT.

This clonotype was seen repeatedly, ten times or more. This chain connects TRBV2 to TRBJ2-3, with D uncertain. V was trimmed by 5 bases and J by 2 bases, leaving 11 bases between them. Germline V gene lookup returns CDR1 SNHLY and CDR2 FYNNEI. This CDR3 is built from 14 residues. The CDR3: CASSPTYPTDTQYF. The CDR3 DNA is TGTGCCAGCAGTCCAACTTACCCCACAGATACGCAGTATTTT.

The V and J genes are TRBV11-2 and TRBJ2-5; 7 bases are shared with TRBD2. This CDR3 is built from 14 residues. The V gene's germline CDR1 is SGHAT and CDR2 FQNNGV. V was clipped by 0 bases and J by 5 bases; unmatched bases: 3. CDR3 in amino acids: CASSLEWGGETQYF. DNA of the CDR3: TGTGCCAGCAGCTTAGAGTGGGGGGGTGAGACCCAGTACTTC.

This clonotype was recorded at least ten times. CDR3 DNA: TGCAGTGCTACCGCCGGGACGAACACAGATACGCAGTATTTT. Translating it yields CSATAGTNTDTQYF. This chain connects TRBV20-1 to TRBJ2-3, with D perhaps given as TRBD1 or TRBD2 (5 bases each). This CDR3 contains 14 residues. Germline lookup yields CDR1 DFQATT and CDR2 SNEGSKA (reference sequence). Trimming took 4 bases from V and 2 from J, leaving 13 bases between them.

This clonotype has at least ten counts. V gene TRBV6-1 combines with J gene TRBJ1-1; TRBD1 might be the D (6 bases). CDR1 is MNHNS, CDR2 SASEGT, per germline. V lost 7 bases and J lost 3, with 21 bases in between. The CDR3 is 16 amino acids. CDR3 sequence reads: CASTLQGGRGDTEAFF. CDR3 DNA sequence: TGTGCCAGCACCCTACAGGGAGGCCGGGGGGACACTGAAGCTTTCTTT.

This clonotype was seen ten or more times. This chain uses TRBV18 with TRBJ2-3; the match to TRBD2 covers 7 bases. The CDR3 totals 14 residues. Trimming cost V 3 bases and J 0 bases; bases outside gene matches: 0. Germline V gives CDR1 KGHSH, CDR2 LQKENI. CDR3 sequence (DNA): TGTGCCAGCTCACCGACTAGCAGCACAGATACGCAGTATTTT. This translates into CASSPTSSTDTQYF.

The rearrangement uses TRBV6-1 and TRBJ1-2, with D hard to call. Trimming stripped 10 bases from V and 4 bases from J, with 13 bases between. The CDR3 length is 12 residues. Germline CDR1 reads MNHNS; CDR2 reads SASEGT. CDR3 sequence: CATDPNLYGYTF. The CDR3, as DNA: TGTGCCACGGATCCGAACCTCTATGGCTACACCTTC.

This clonotype has ten or more counts. This chain links TRBV2 with TRBJ2-2; D gene uncertain. The V gene lost 8 bases and the J gene lost 4 bases, with 14 bases spanning the gap. CDR3 length: 14 amino acids. Germline CDR1 is SNHLY and CDR2 is FYNNEI. The CDR3 sequence: CASYRASGTGELFF. The CDR3 DNA sequence: TGTGCCAGCTACCGGGCTTCGGGCACCGGGGAGCTGTTTTTT.

Ten or more counts support this clonotype. The chain couples TRBV19 to TRBJ2-7; D unresolved. V lost 4 bases, J lost 4 bases, and 23 bases lay in between. Per germline, CDR1 LNHDA and CDR2 SQIVND (reference sequence). This CDR3 contains 17 residues. The CDR3 protein is CASSKTPRLVRPYEQYF. The CDR3, as DNA: TGTGCCAGTAGTAAGACACCTCGACTCGTTAGGCCGTACGAGCAGTACTTC.

There are many counts of this clonotype. The chain carries TRBV20-1 and TRBJ2-7; 10 bases match TRBD2. Germline lookup yields CDR1 DFQATT and CDR2 SNEGSKA (reference sequence). CDR3 size: 13 residues. J gave up 4 bases and V 5 bases, and 5 bases lay outside the gene matches. CDR3 sequence reads: CSAFTSGAYEQYF. The CDR3 nucleotides read TGCAGTGCTTTCACTAGCGGGGCTTACGAGCAGTACTTC.

The table lists this clonotype with a few counts. The rearrangement uses TRBV4-2 and TRBJ2-1; TRBD2 is a possible D gene (6 bases). V gave up 2 bases and J gave up 7 bases, with 21 bases separating them. This CDR3 has 17 residues. Germline V lookup: CDR1 LGHNA, CDR2 YNFKEQ. The CDR3 DNA reads as TGTGCCAGCAGCCAACGGTCCAAGGGCGGGATGGGGAATGAGCAGTTCTTC. Its translation: CASSQRSKGGMGNEQFF.

This clonotype has just a few counts. The chain links TRBV7-9 to TRBJ1-3; D gene ambiguous. The CDR3 extends over 13 amino acids. V lost 3 bases to trimming and J lost 3 bases, with 6 bases between them. CDR1 is SEHNR, CDR2 FQNEAQ, per germline (reference sequence). CDR3 in amino acids: CASSLTVGNTIYF. The DNA for the CDR3 is TGTGCCAGCAGCTTGACGGTTGGAAACACCATATATTTT.

This clonotype showed up many times. CDR3 sequence (DNA): TGTGCCAGCAGTTTCCAGGGACAAGAGACCCAGTACTTC. This codes for CASSFQGQETQYF. The chain recombines TRBV28 with TRBJ2-5; D is perhaps TRBD1 (5 bases). CDR1 and CDR2 from the germline V gene are MDHEN and SYDVKM. Trimming cost V 3 bases and J 2 bases, with 7 bases left between them. The CDR3 extends over 13 amino acids.

The sample holds many counts of this clonotype. The chain is built from TRBV5-1 and TRBJ2-7, with D perhaps matching TRBD2 (6 bases). CDR3 length: 13 amino acids. V lost 4 bases, J lost 7 bases, and 15 bases lay in between. Germline V gene sequence: CDR1 SGHRS, CDR2 YFSETQ. The CDR3, as DNA: TGCGCCAGCAGCCCCTTGGGGGGTGGGGAGCAGTACTTC. This gives the protein CASSPLGGGEQYF.

This clonotype was observed many times. The V gene is TRBV6-1, the J gene TRBJ2-7; D uncertain. The CDR3 runs to 13 residues. Looked up from germline, CDR1 is MNHNS and CDR2 is SASEGT. Between the trimmed V and J ends, which lost 6 bases and 0 bases, there was a span of 9 bases. Here the CDR3 reads CASSPYSSYEQYF. For the CDR3, the DNA is TGTGCCAGCAGCCCATATAGCTCCTACGAGCAGTACTTC.